One sample yielded the 32 T cell receptor beta chains listed below, sequenced in a study of post-analysis software for immune sequencing data. The study, taken as a whole, reports: A handful of TRBV segments were significantly more frequent in patients than in controls. TRBV5-6, TRBV5-1 and TRBV20-1 were among these segments.

Built from TCR beta cDNA, the libraries had unique molecular identifiers in them. MiXCR was run by TCRdb on the PCR reads, yielding one entry per CDR3 protein. The sample lists roughly 180,000 distinct CDR3 sequences, approximately 31% occurring once. These TCRs are of unknown antigen specificity. The source material was blood. All receptors come from a girl between 5 and 17 years old with multiple sclerosis.

This clonotype was seen ten or more times. The gene calls are TRBV6-6 and TRBJ1-2; a possible D gene is TRBD1 (5 bases). The CDR3 loop spans 16 amino acids. V lost 2 bases and J 4 bases, leaving 17 bases between the germline ends. Per germline, CDR1 MNHNY and CDR2 SVGAGI (reference sequence). In DNA, the CDR3 is TGTGCCAGCAGTTACCCCATGGCAGGGAAGGTCTATGGCTACACCTTC. The encoded protein is CASSYPMAGKVYGYTF.

As regards this clonotype: A much larger clone lies one base from this, so it may be a read error. The gene calls are TRBV29-1 and TRBJ1-2, with D perhaps TRBD1 (5 bases). CDR3 length equals 13 residues. Germline CDR1 is SQVTM and CDR2 is ANQGSEA. The CDR3 loop reads CSVERVGLYGYIF. For the CDR3, the DNA is TGCAGCGTTGAAAGAGTGGGACTCTATGGCTACATCTTC.

This clonotype has just a few counts. The chain joins TRBV4-1 to TRBJ1-1; 8 bases agree with TRBD1. The germline V gene encodes CDR1 MGHRA and CDR2 YSYEKL. CDR3 length: 15 amino acids. V was pared by 1 base and J by 0 bases, with 1 base of the junction left unmatched. The CDR3 DNA is TGCGCCAGCAGCCAAGCAGGGGGCCTGAACACTGAAGCTTTCTTT. This encodes CASSQAGGLNTEAFF.

This sequence joins TRBV27 and TRBJ2-1; TRBD1 matches 9 bases. Germline CDR1 reads MNHEY; CDR2 reads SMNVEV (reference sequence). The CDR3 has 14 residues. After removal of 6 bases from V and 7 bases from J, the junction contained 7 bases not matched to a gene. CDR3 residues: CASRIQGANNEQFF. DNA of the CDR3: TGTGCCAGCAGGATACAGGGGGCGAATAATGAGCAGTTCTTC.

The chain has TRBV7-8 and TRBJ1-2, with D perhaps matching TRBD1 (6 bases). V lost 4 bases and J lost 4, with 13 bases in between. Per the germline V gene, CDR1 is SGHVS and CDR2 is FQNEAQ. CDR3 length: 14 residues. DNA of the CDR3: TGTGCCAGCAGCTCGACGGACAGCCCCTATGGCTACACCTTC. It encodes CASSSTDSPYGYTF.

This clonotype has only a few counts. An end of the junction differs from the germline gene, which may be a read error. V gene TRBV20-1 combines with J gene TRBJ2-1, with 8 bases that match TRBD2. CDR3 length equals 16 residues. Germline CDR1 and CDR2: DFQATT and SNEGSKA (reference sequence). This CDR3 is CSVRDGGASGYNEQFF. The CDR3 nucleotides read TGCAGTGTTAGAGATGGGGGAGCTAGCGGGTACAATGAGCAGTTCTTC.

This clonotype was found many times. This chain uses TRBV15 with TRBJ2-3; D is unresolved. CDR3 length equals 14 residues. In germline, CDR1 is LNHNV, CDR2 YYDKDF (reference sequence). V was trimmed by 0 bases and J by 3 bases, leaving 7 bases between them. The CDR3 reads CATSRDQFTDTQYF. The DNA of the CDR3 is TGTGCCACCAGCAGAGACCAGTTTACAGATACGCAGTATTTT.

V gene TRBV6-5 combines with J gene TRBJ2-1; TRBD1 matches at 8 bases. J lost 8 bases, V lost 1 base, and 19 bases had no gene match. The germline CDR1 and CDR2 sequences are MNHEY and SVGAGI. This CDR3 is built from 19 residues. The DNA for the CDR3 is TGTGCCAGCAGTTACTGGTTACCTGCTTCGACAGGGGAGCTTGATGAGCAGTTCTTC. It codes for CASSYWLPASTGELDEQFF.

The V and J genes are TRBV6-1 and TRBJ2-1; D remains unclear. The CDR3 sequence is 11 residues long. With 2 bases removed from V and 14 bases from J, the gap between germline ends came to 10 bases. Germline CDR1 reads MNHNS; CDR2 reads SASEGT. CDR3 protein: CASSEMIRKFF. The CDR3 region has the DNA TGTGCCAGCAGTGAAATGATCAGAAAGTTCTTC.

This clonotype came up many times. This chain connects TRBV20-1 to TRBJ2-3, with 8 bases that match TRBD2. Looked up from germline, CDR1 is DFQATT and CDR2 is SNEGSKA (reference sequence). The CDR3 spans 13 residues. Germline trimming cut 8 bases from V and 4 bases from J; bases unmatched to any gene: 8. This chain's CDR3 is CSPLGLVPDTQYF. CDR3 nucleotide sequence: TGCAGTCCCCTGGGACTAGTCCCAGATACGCAGTATTTT.

This clonotype was observed once. It is unclear where the CDR3 begins or ends on the DNA, so no DNA is shown, and the CDR3 is as TCRdb lists it. The V and J genes are TRBV6-5 and TRBJ2-5; the table names TRBD2, a call not compared with the DNA. The V gene's germline CDR1 is MNHEY and CDR2 SVGAGI. The CDR3 comprises 15 residues, both ends counted. Here the CDR3 reads CASSSSGLGQETQYF.

The table lists this clonotype with many counts. The genes are TRBV5-1 and TRBJ1-2; a weak D match, TRBD1 (6 bases). CDR3 size: 15 residues. Germline assignment: CDR1 SGHRS and CDR2 YFSETQ. V lost 3 bases to trimming and J lost 0 bases, with 12 bases between them. Written as DNA, the CDR3 is TGCGCCAGCAGCTCGGGACAAATCCCTAACTATGGCTACACCTTC. Its protein is CASSSGQIPNYGYTF.

Only a few counts were recorded for this clonotype. The rearrangement uses TRBV3-1 and TRBJ1-1; D might be TRBD1 (5 bases). Germline CDR1 reads LGHDT; CDR2 reads YNNKEL (reference sequence). Trimming stripped 1 base from V and 1 base from J, with 10 bases between. The CDR3 contains 15 residues. The CDR3 protein is CASSQAGGGNTEAFF. The CDR3 region has the DNA TGTGCCAGCAGCCAAGCGGGGGGTGGGAACACTGAAGCTTTCTTT.

This clonotype was counted at least ten times. The genes are TRBV18 and TRBJ1-2; a possible D gene is TRBD1 (5 bases). This CDR3 spans 14 amino acids. V gave up 6 bases and J gave up 5 bases, with 16 bases separating them. Germline V lookup: CDR1 KGHSH, CDR2 LQKENI. The CDR3 sequence is CASSPTGTAYGYTF. CDR3 nucleotide sequence: TGTGCCAGCTCGCCGACCGGGACTGCATATGGCTACACCTTC. Complete variable domain (other parts from reference TRBV18 and TRBJ1-2): NAGVMQNPRHLVRRRGQEARLRCSPMKGHSHVYWYRQLPEEGLKFMVYLQKENIIDESGMPKERFSAEFPKEGPSILRIQQVVRGDSAAYFCASSPTGTAYGYTFGSGTRLTVV.

This clonotype was detected ten times or more. V gene TRBV20-1 combines with J gene TRBJ2-3; 11 bases agree with TRBD2. The V segment lost 0 bases and the J segment 7 bases; nucleotides outside the gene matches: 9. This CDR3 has 16 amino acids. CDR1 is DFQATT, CDR2 SNEGSKA, per germline (reference sequence). The CDR3 region has the DNA TGCAGTGCTAGAGATCCCCTAGCGGGAGGCAGGAATACGCAGTATTTT. Its translation is CSARDPLAGGRNTQYF.

About this clonotype itself: A much bigger clone sits one base away, suggesting this may be a read error. The rearrangement links TRBV5-6 to TRBJ2-6; D is uncertain. Trimming stripped 4 bases from V and 2 bases from J, with 10 bases between. Germline V gene lookup returns CDR1 SGHDT and CDR2 YYEEEE. The length of the CDR3 is 15 residues. CDR3 protein: CASSPARPGANVLTF. The CDR3, as DNA: TGTGCCAGCAGCCCTGCACGTCCTGGGGCCAACGTCCTGACTTTC.

The chain joins TRBV20-1 to TRBJ2-5; TRBD1 is a possible D gene (6 bases). V lost 2 bases and J 11 bases, leaving 21 bases between the germline ends. Germline CDR1 and CDR2: DFQATT and SNEGSKA (reference sequence). This CDR3 comprises 14 residues. The CDR3 sequence is CSARTGTRDYGQYF. The DNA of the CDR3 is TGCAGTGCTAGAACCGGGACACGCGACTACGGGCAGTACTTC.

The chain is built from TRBV12-3 or TRBV12-4 and TRBJ1-2; D not certain. Between the trimmed V and J ends, which lost 3 bases and 3 bases, there was a span of 8 bases. The CDR3 runs 13 residues. CDR3 DNA: TGTGCCAGCAGTTTCCCCAGGTACTATGGCTACACCTTC. It specifies CASSFPRYYGYTF.

This clonotype was counted a few times. The V gene is TRBV28, the J gene TRBJ1-5; no clear D gene. The germline V gene has CDR1 MDHEN and CDR2 SYDVKM. The V gene lost 2 bases and the J gene lost 5 bases, with 10 bases spanning the gap. The CDR3 sequence is 14 residues long. CDR3 in amino acids: CASSLGVSYQPQHF. In nucleotides, the CDR3 is TGTGCCAGCAGTTTAGGGGTCTCGTATCAGCCCCAGCATTTT.

This clonotype was seen a few times. This chain connects TRBV6-5 to TRBJ2-3; D unclear. Germline V CDR1 and CDR2: MNHEY, SVGAGI. The V end lost 2 bases, the J end lost 2 bases, and 14 bases lay between the germline ends. This CDR3 has 16 amino acids. CDR3 loop: CASSYRATQVTDTQYF. Here the CDR3 DNA reads TGTGCCAGCAGTTACAGGGCGACACAAGTCACAGATACGCAGTATTTT.

Points on this clonotype: A much larger clone lies one base from this, so it may be a read error. The rearrangement joins TRBV5-1 to TRBJ2-1; weak D call: TRBD2 (5 bases). Per the germline V gene, CDR1 is SGHRS and CDR2 is YFSETQ. This CDR3 has 16 residues. Trimming cost V 6 bases and J 0 bases, with 16 bases left between them. CDR3 loop: CASTFPGDYSYNEQFF. Here the CDR3 DNA reads TGCGCCAGCACCTTCCCCGGGGATTACTCCTACAATGAGCAGTTCTTC. Filled out from reference TRBV5-1 and TRBJ2-1, the complete variable domain reads KAGVTQTPRYLIKTRGQQVTLSCSPISGHRSVSWYQQTPGQGLQFLFEYFSETQRNKGNFPGRFSGRQFSNSRSEMNVSTLELGDSALYLCASTFPGDYSYNEQFFGPGTRLTVL.

The CDR3 DNA reads TGCAGTGCTAGGGGGACTAGCGTCAATGAGCAGTTCTTC. As protein: CSARGTSVNEQFF. The chain joins TRBV20-1 to TRBJ2-1, with TRBD2 matching 10 bases. This CDR3 comprises 13 residues. V dropped 3 bases and J dropped 6; count of bases not matched to a gene: 2. In germline, CDR1 is DFQATT, CDR2 SNEGSKA (reference sequence).

The gene calls are TRBV6-5 and TRBJ1-2; D is unclear. This CDR3 is built from 13 residues. Trimming shortened V by 8 bases and J by 4 bases, and 14 bases separated the two germline ends. Per germline, CDR1 MNHEY and CDR2 SVGAGI. The CDR3, as DNA: TGTGCCAGCCAGGCCGGCAGGCGCTATGGCTACACCTTC. This gives the protein CASQAGRRYGYTF.

This clonotype was observed many times. The V call is TRBV27, the J call TRBJ2-5; D is uncertain. Trimming removed 6 bases at V and 2 bases at J, with 13 bases between. Germline V gene lookup returns CDR1 MNHEY and CDR2 SMNVEV (reference sequence). This CDR3 contains 14 residues. CDR3 DNA sequence: TGTGCCAGCAGACCCTTGACCGATCAAGAGACCCAGTACTTC. This codes for CASRPLTDQETQYF.

With regard to this clonotype: A much larger clone sits a single nucleotide away, making a read error possible. The chain is built from TRBV27 and TRBJ2-1; no definite D call. With 3 bases removed from V and 2 bases from J, the gap between germline ends came to 8 bases. The CDR3 has 14 amino acids. Germline values: CDR1 MNHEY, CDR2 SMNVEV (reference sequence). The CDR3 sequence is CASSLADPYNEQFF. CDR3 nucleotide sequence: TGTGCCAGCAGTTTGGCGGATCCCTACAATGAGCAGTTCTTC.

In regard to this clonotype: A much larger clone lies one base from this, so it may be a read error. The gene calls are TRBV7-2 and TRBJ2-5; D call uncertain. The J call may be wrong; the DNA end is better matched by TRBJ2-7. CDR1 and CDR2 (germline): SGHTA, FQGNSA. The CDR3 sequence is 11 residues long. The CDR3 reads CTSSLFHEQYF. CDR3 nucleotides: TGTACCAGCAGCTTATTCCACGAGCAGTACTTC.

V usage is TRBV27 and J usage is TRBJ1-1; TRBD1 is a possible D gene (5 bases). The CDR3 has 16 amino acids. Trimming left V 4 bases short and J 2 bases short, with 17 bases between. In germline, CDR1 is MNHEY, CDR2 SMNVEV (reference sequence). Here the CDR3 DNA reads TGTGCCAGCAGTTACGCAGGGATATGGGGCAACACTGAAGCTTTCTTT. Translated, it gives CASSYAGIWGNTEAFF.

This clonotype showed up many times. The V gene is TRBV5-1, the J gene TRBJ2-7; D not resolved. Germline assignment: CDR1 SGHRS and CDR2 YFSETQ. V shed 2 bases and J shed 0 bases, with 12 bases lying between them. The CDR3 totals 15 residues. In DNA, the CDR3 is TGCGCCAGCAGCTTCGTTCCCTCGCCCTCCTACGAGCAGTACTTC. Its protein is CASSFVPSPSYEQYF.

The chain employs TRBV6-2 or TRBV6-3 and TRBJ2-5; D uncertain. V gave up 10 bases and J gave up 1 base, with 13 bases separating them. This CDR3 comprises 13 residues. Germline values: CDR1 MNHEY, CDR2 SVGEGT. The CDR3 reads CATMSSGQETQYF. Here the CDR3 DNA reads TGTGCCACCATGTCATCGGGCCAAGAGACCCAGTACTTC.

The chain joins TRBV12-3 or TRBV12-4 to TRBJ2-2, with TRBD2 matching over 7 bases. The junction had 9 bases not matched to a gene; V was cut back by 7 bases and J by 1 base. The CDR3 is 16 amino acids. The DNA for the CDR3 is TGTGCCAGCACCCTCCTAGCGGCAGGGAACACCGGGGAGCTGTTTTTT. Translated, it gives CASTLLAAGNTGELFF.

This clonotype was recorded at least ten times. The chain joins TRBV12-3 or TRBV12-4 to TRBJ1-4; D ambiguous. The V and J ends lost 2 bases and 4 bases respectively, with 5 bases between them. The CDR3 has 13 amino acids. The CDR3 region is CASSLQLNEKLFF. The CDR3, as DNA: TGTGCCAGCAGTTTACAGCTTAATGAAAAACTGTTTTTT.

As to this clonotype: A read error may account for a junction end that differs from germline. The chain couples TRBV20-1 to TRBJ2-7, with 9 positions matching TRBD2. This CDR3 has 15 amino acids. CDR1 and CDR2 (germline): DFQATT, SNEGSKA (reference sequence). The chain's CDR3 is CGARDRLAASYEQYF. The CDR3 DNA reads as TGCGGTGCTAGAGATCGACTAGCGGCCTCCTACGAGCAGTACTTC.